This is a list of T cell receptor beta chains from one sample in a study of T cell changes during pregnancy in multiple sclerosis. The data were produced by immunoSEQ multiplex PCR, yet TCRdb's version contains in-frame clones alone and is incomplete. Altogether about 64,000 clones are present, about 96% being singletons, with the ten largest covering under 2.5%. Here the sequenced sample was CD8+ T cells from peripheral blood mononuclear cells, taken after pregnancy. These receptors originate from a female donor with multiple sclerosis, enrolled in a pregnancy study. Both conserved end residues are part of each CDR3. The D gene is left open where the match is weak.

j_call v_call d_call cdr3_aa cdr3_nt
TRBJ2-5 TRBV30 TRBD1 CAWGTDLETQYF TGTGCCTGGGGGACAGACTTGGAGACCCAGTACTTC
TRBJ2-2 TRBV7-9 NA CASSLVRNTGELFF TGTGCCAGCAGCTTAGTCAGGAATACCGGGGAGCTGTTTTTT
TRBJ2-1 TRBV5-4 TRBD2 CASSSRGGNNEQFF TGTGCCAGCAGCTCACGGGGAGGGAACAATGAGCAGTTCTTC
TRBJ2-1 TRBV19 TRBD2 CASSIPSGSLNEQFF TGTGCCAGTAGTATTCCTAGCGGGAGTCTCAATGAGCAGTTCTTC
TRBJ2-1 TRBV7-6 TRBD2 CASSFTSGSSGEQFF TGTGCCAGCAGTTTTACTAGCGGGAGTTCCGGTGAGCAGTTCTTC
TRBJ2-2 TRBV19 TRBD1 CASVEEGTGFTGELFF TGTGCCTCAGTAGAGGAGGGGACAGGGTTCACCGGGGAGCTGTTTTTT
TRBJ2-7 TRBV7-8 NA CASSPSNEQYF TGTGCCAGCAGCCCGAGCAACGAGCAGTACTTC
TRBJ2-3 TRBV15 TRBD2 CATSRPLAEFPDTQYF TGTGCCACCAGCAGACCTCTAGCGGAGTTCCCAGATACGCAGTATTTT
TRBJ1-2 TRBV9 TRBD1 CASKDRVDGYTF TGTGCCAGCAAGGACAGGGTCGATGGCTACACCTTC
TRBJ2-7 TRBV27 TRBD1 CASSHVRDRVYEQYF TGTGCCAGCAGTCACGTCCGGGACAGGGTCTACGAGCAGTACTTC
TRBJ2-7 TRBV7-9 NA CASSSSTIDEQYF TGTGCCAGCAGCTCTAGTACGATCGACGAGCAGTACTTC
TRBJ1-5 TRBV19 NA CASTGGFGQPQHF TGTGCCAGTACTGGGGGGTTTGGTCAGCCCCAGCATTTT
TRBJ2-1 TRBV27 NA CASSLPPPYNEQFF TGTGCCAGCAGTTTACCCCCTCCCTACAATGAGCAGTTCTTC
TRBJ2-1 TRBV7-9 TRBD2 CASSQGVLAGADNEQFF TGTGCCAGCAGCCAGGGGGTCCTAGCGGGGGCGGACAATGAGCAGTTCTTC
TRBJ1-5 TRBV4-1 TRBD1 CASSQVGGTGGENQPQHF TGCGCCAGCAGCCAAGTGGGGGGGACAGGGGGCGAGAATCAGCCCCAGCATTTT
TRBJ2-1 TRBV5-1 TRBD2 CASSFGLAIEQFF TGCGCCAGCAGCTTCGGACTAGCGATTGAGCAGTTCTTC
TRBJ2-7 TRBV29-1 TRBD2 CSVLAGAYEQYF TGCAGCGTCTTAGCGGGAGCGTACGAGCAGTACTTC
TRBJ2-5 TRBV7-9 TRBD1 CASSLTGGRIETQYF TGTGCCAGCAGCCTGACAGGGGGAAGAATAGAGACCCAGTACTTC
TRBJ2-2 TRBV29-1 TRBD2 CSVGPAPSGNTGELFF TGCAGCGTTGGGCCGGCGCCTAGCGGGAACACCGGGGAGCTGTTTTTT
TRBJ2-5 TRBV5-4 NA CASSSWRGPDQETQYF TGTGCCAGCAGCTCTTGGCGGGGGCCTGACCAAGAGACCCAGTACTTC
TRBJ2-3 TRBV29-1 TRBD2 CSVTGTSGSRTDTQYF TGCAGCGTCACCGGGACTAGCGGGAGCAGAACAGATACGCAGTATTTT
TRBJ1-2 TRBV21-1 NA CASRGGAHERLYGYTF TGTGCCAGTAGAGGTGGGGCACACGAAAGGCTCTATGGCTACACCTTC
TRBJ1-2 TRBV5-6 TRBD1 CASSFGTGSYGYTF TGTGCCAGCAGCTTCGGGACAGGTTCCTATGGCTACACCTTC